The 15 T cell receptor beta chains in this list originate from one sample, sequenced in a study of PD-1 blockade in mismatch repair-deficient tumors. Only in-frame clones appear in the TCRdb table, and some are missing; sequencing was by immunoSEQ multiplex PCR. Of about 24,000 clones in the sample, nearly 85% were seen once. This sample comprised peripheral blood, obtained 12 weeks after starting pembrolizumab. The receptors were sampled from an adult with mismatch repair-deficient cancer.

The chain combines TRBV4-3 with TRBJ2-7, with TRBD1 matching over 7 bases. This CDR3 has 14 amino acids. Germline lookup yields CDR1 LGHNA and CDR2 YSLEER. Trimming cost V 4 bases and J 6 bases; bases outside gene matches: 9. The CDR3 sequence: CASSRIPGQTEQYF. As DNA, the CDR3 is TGCGCCAGCAGCCGGATTCCGGGACAGACCGAGCAGTACTTC.

The chain joins TRBV4-3 to TRBJ2-4; tentative D call: TRBD2 (5 bases). Germline-derived CDR1 and CDR2 are LGHNA and YSLEER. The CDR3 covers 14 residues. The V and J ends lost 0 bases and 8 bases respectively, with 11 bases between them. CDR3 nucleotide sequence: TGCGCCAGCAGCCAAGAGGTGAACGGGGACATTCAGTACTTC. Translating gives CASSQEVNGDIQYF.

This rearrangement joins TRBV5-5 to TRBJ1-5; D remains ambiguous. The V gene lost 0 bases and the J gene lost 4 bases, with 8 bases spanning the gap. CDR1 and CDR2 (germline): SGHKS, YYEKEE (reference sequence). This CDR3 is 14 amino acids long. The CDR3 is CASSLVAGNQPQHF. The CDR3 bases are TGTGCCAGCAGCTTGGTTGCAGGAAATCAGCCCCAGCATTTT.

A single count supports this clone. The J gene is TRBJ2-3, the V gene TRBV18; D possibly corresponds to TRBD2 (5 bases). Per the germline V gene, CDR1 is KGHSH and CDR2 is LQKENI. Trimming left V 3 bases short and J 0 bases short, with 7 bases between. The CDR3 is 14 residues long. Here the CDR3 reads CASSPTRSTDTQYF. The DNA for the CDR3 is TGTGCCAGCTCACCTACTAGGAGCACAGATACGCAGTATTTT. The full variable domain, its missing parts supplied by reference TRBV18 and TRBJ2-3, is NAGVMQNPRHLVRRRGQEARLRCSPMKGHSHVYWYRQLPEEGLKFMVYLQKENIIDESGMPKERFSAEFPKEGPSILRIQQVVRGDSAAYFCASSPTRSTDTQYFGPGTRLTVL.

J is TRBJ2-7 and V is TRBV28; 7 nucleotides line up with TRBD2. Trimming took 6 bases from V and 4 from J; bases not matched to a gene: 9. The CDR3 runs to 14 residues. The V gene's germline CDR1 is MDHEN and CDR2 SYDVKM. CDR3 amino acids: CASSPGLVWYEQYF. DNA of the CDR3: TGTGCCAGCAGCCCTGGACTAGTCTGGTACGAGCAGTACTTC.

V gene TRBV5-6 combines with J gene TRBJ2-7, with 7 bases identical to TRBD1. V lost 4 bases and J lost 6; bases outside the gene matches: 4. Germline-derived CDR1 and CDR2 are SGHDT and YYEEEE. The CDR3 loop spans 12 amino acids. The CDR3 loop reads CASSDREGEQYF. The CDR3 region has the DNA TGTGCCAGCAGCGACAGGGAAGGCGAGCAGTACTTC.

The rearrangement links TRBV6-5 to TRBJ2-1; 9 positions match TRBD2. CDR3 length equals 14 residues. The germline V gene has CDR1 MNHEY and CDR2 SVGAGI. With V trimmed by 5 bases and J by 10 bases, 9 bases remained unmatched. This CDR3 reads CASSSGTSQGEQFF. The CDR3 nucleotides are TGTGCCAGCAGTAGCGGGACTAGCCAGGGCGAGCAGTTCTTC.

This sequence joins TRBV28 and TRBJ2-3; the D is unclear. Trimming pared 3 bases from V and 1 base from J, leaving 11 bases between. Germline-derived CDR1 and CDR2 are MDHEN and SYDVKM. The CDR3 loop spans 15 amino acids. CDR3 protein: CASSFHGGGTDTQYF. CDR3 bases: TGTGCCAGCAGTTTTCACGGCGGCGGCACAGATACGCAGTATTTT.

V and J are TRBV9 and TRBJ1-1, with 8 nucleotides matching TRBD1. The V and J ends lost 3 bases and 0 bases, in that order; junction bases with no gene match: 4. The germline V gene encodes CDR1 SGDLS and CDR2 YYNGEE. This CDR3 region has 15 residues. The CDR3 DNA is TGTGCCAGCAGCGAGGGGACAGGTATGAACACTGAAGCTTTCTTT. Translated: CASSEGTGMNTEAFF.

The chain joins TRBV29-1 to TRBJ2-1, with 9 bases aligning to TRBD2. With 8 bases clipped from V and 7 bases from J, the junction kept 12 bases outside the gene matches. This CDR3 region has 14 residues. Germline values: CDR1 SQVTM, CDR2 ANQGSEA. The CDR3 here is CSCGAAGGWNEQFF. The CDR3 DNA sequence: TGCAGCTGCGGTGCAGCGGGAGGATGGAATGAGCAGTTCTTC.

The chain recombines TRBV18 with TRBJ2-2, with TRBD1 identical over 10 bases. This CDR3 is built from 16 residues. From germline, CDR1 is KGHSH and CDR2 LQKENI. Trimming at V came to 5 bases and at J to 6 bases, leaving 9 bases not matched to a gene. The CDR3 sequence is CASSSGTGASPGELFF. DNA for the CDR3: TGTGCCAGCTCATCCGGGACAGGGGCTTCACCCGGGGAGCTGTTTTTT.

The chain employs TRBV6-4 and TRBJ2-2; 7 bases fit TRBD2. Germline trimming cut 0 bases from V and 4 bases from J; bases unmatched to any gene: 2. From germline, CDR1 is MRHNA and CDR2 SNTAGT. CDR3 size: 15 residues. The CDR3 coding sequence is TGTGCCAGCAGTGACTCGACTAGCAGCACCGGGGAGCTGTTTTTT. Its protein product is CASSDSTSSTGELFF.

Only a few counts were recorded for this clone. This chain uses TRBV6-5 with TRBJ2-6; D is unclear. The CDR3 is 14 amino acids. The germline gives CDR1 MNHEY, CDR2 SVGAGI. V dropped 5 bases and J dropped 0 bases, with 5 bases sitting between them. This CDR3 is CASSELSGANVLTF. CDR3 bases: TGTGCCAGCAGTGAACTCTCTGGGGCCAACGTCCTGACTTTC.

This clone was counted a single time. The chain uses TRBV28 and TRBJ1-4; perhaps TRBD1 as D (5 bases). V was pared by 8 bases and J by 13 bases, with 17 bases between. The CDR3 runs to 12 residues. Germline V gene sequence: CDR1 MDHEN, CDR2 SYDVKM. The CDR3 DNA reads as TGTGCCAGCGGAAAGGGGCGGACTGGACTGTTTTTT. It is translated as CASGKGRTGLFF. Supplemented by reference TRBV28 and TRBJ1-4, the full variable domain reads DVKVTQSSRYLVKRTGEKVFLECVQDMDHENMFWYRQDPGLGLRLIYFSYDVKMKEKGDIPEGYSVSREKKERFSLILESASTNQTSMYLCASGKGRTGLFFGSGTQLSVL.

In its sample, this clone ranks as medium-sized. The chain recombines TRBV15 with TRBJ2-7, with TRBD2 identical over 15 bases. V was pared by 1 base and J by 4 bases, with 14 bases of the junction left unmatched. This CDR3 has 20 residues. Germline V gives CDR1 LNHNV, CDR2 YYDKDF (reference sequence). This CDR3 is CATSRGYRTGGLAGGYEQYF. In DNA, the CDR3 is TGTGCCACCAGCAGAGGCTACCGGACAGGGGGACTAGCGGGAGGATACGAGCAGTACTTC.